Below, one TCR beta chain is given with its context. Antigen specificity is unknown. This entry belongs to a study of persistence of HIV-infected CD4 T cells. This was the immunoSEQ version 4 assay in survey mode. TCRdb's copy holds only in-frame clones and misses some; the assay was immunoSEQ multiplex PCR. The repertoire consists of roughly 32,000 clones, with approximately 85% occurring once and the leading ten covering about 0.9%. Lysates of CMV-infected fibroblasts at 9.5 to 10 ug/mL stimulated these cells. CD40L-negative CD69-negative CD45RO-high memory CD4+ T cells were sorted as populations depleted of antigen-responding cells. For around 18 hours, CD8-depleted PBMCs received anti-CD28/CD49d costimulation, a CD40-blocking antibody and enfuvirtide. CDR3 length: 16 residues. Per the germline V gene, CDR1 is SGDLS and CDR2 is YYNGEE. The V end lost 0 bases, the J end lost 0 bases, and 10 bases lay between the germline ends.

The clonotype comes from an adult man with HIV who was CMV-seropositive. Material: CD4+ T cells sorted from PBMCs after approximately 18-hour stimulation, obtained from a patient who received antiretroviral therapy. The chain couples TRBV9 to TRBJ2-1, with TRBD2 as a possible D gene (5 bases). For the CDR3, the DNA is TGTGCCAGCAGCGTAGTGGTTGGGAGCTCCTACAATGAGCAGTTCTTC. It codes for CASSVVVGSSYNEQFF.